Sequencing of this TCR beta chain was carried out in a study of T cell changes during pregnancy in multiple sclerosis. The data were produced by immunoSEQ multiplex PCR, yet TCRdb's version contains in-frame clones alone and is incomplete. The data contain about 42,000 clones, 87% of them singletons. This clone has only a few counts. The sample has other DNA sequences that encode this CDR3 too. Germline V CDR1 and CDR2: SGHTA, FQGNSA. V was clipped by 1 base and J by 3 bases; unmatched bases: 0. The CDR3 has 13 amino acids. The receptor's source is a female donor with multiple sclerosis, enrolled in a pregnancy study. The source material was CD4+ T cells from peripheral blood mononuclear cells, sampled after pregnancy. The gene calls are TRBV7-2 and TRBJ2-7; 7 bases align to TRBD2. In nucleotides, the CDR3 is TGTGCCAGCAGCTTAGGGGGGGGCTACGAGCAGTACTTC. This gives the protein CASSLGGGYEQYF.